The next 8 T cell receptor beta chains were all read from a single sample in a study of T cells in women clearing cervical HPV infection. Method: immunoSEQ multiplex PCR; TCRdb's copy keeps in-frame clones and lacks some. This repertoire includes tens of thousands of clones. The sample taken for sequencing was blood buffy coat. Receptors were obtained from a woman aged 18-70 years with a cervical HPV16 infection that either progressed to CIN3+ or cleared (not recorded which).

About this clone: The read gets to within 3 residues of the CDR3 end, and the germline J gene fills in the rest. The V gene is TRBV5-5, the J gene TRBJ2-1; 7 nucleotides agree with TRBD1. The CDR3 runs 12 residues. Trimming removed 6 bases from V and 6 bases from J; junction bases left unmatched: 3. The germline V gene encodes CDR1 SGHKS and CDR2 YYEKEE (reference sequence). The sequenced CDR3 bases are TGTGCCAGCACAAGACAGGGCAATGAG. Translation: CASTRQGNE. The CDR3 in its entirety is CASTRQGNEQFF.

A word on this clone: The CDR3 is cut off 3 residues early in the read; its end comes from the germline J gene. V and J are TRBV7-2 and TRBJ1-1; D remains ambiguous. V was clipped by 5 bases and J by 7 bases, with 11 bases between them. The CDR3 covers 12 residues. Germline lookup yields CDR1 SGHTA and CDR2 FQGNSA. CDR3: CASSPRHVEAFF. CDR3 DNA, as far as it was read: TGTGCCAGCAGCCCCAGACATGTTGAA. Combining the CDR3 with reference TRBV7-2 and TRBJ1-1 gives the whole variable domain GAGVSQSPSNKVTEKGKDVELRCDPISGHTALYWYRQSLGQGLEFLIYFQGNSAPDKSGLPSDRFSAERTGGSVSTLTIQRTQQEDSAVYLCASSPRHVEAFFGQGTRLTVV.

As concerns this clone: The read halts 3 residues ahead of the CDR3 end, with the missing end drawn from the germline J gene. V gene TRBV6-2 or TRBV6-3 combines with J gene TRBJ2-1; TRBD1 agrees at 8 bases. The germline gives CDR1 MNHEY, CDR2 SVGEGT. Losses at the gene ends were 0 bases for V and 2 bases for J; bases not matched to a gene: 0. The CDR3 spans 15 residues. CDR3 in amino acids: CASSYSRGPYNEQFF. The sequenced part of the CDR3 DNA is TGTGCCAGCAGTTACTCCAGGGGGCCCTACAATGAG.

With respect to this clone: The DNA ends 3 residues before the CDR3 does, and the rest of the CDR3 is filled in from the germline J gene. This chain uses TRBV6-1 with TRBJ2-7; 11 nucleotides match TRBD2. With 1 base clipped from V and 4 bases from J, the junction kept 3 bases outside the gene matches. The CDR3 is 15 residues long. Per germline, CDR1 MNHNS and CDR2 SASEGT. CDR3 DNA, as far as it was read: TGTGCCAGCAGTGAAGAAACTAGCGGGAGTTACGAG. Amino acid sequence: CASSEETSGSYE. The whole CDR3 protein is CASSEETSGSYEQYF.

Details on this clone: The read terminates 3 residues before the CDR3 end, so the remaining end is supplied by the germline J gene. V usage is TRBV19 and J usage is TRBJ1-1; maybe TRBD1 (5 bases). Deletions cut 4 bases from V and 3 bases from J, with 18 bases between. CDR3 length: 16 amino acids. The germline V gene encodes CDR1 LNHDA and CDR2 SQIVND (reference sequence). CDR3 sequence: CASSTADVGGHTEAFF. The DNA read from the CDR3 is TGTGCCAGTAGTACCGCGGATGTGGGGGGACACACTGAA. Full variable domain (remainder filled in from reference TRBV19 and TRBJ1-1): DGGITQSPKYLFRKEGQNVTLSCEQNLNHDAMYWYRQDPGQGLRLIYYSQIVNDFQKGDIAEGYSVSREKKESFPLTVTSAQKNPTAFYLCASSTADVGGHTEAFFGQGTRLTVV.

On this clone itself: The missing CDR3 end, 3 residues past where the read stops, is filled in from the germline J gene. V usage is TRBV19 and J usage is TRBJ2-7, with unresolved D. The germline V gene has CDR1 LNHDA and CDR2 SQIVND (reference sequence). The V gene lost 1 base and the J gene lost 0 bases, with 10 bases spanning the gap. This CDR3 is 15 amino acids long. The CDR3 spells CASSIVLLSSYEQYF. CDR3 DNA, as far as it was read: TGTGCCAGTAGTATAGTACTCCTGAGCTCCTACGAG.

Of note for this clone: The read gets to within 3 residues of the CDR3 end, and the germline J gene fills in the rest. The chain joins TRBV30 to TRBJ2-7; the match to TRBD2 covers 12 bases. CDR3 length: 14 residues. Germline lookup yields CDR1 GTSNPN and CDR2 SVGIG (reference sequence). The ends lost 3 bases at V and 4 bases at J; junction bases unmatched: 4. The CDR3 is CAWRGLAGRYEQYF. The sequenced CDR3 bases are TGTGCCTGGAGGGGACTAGCGGGCAGGTACGAG.

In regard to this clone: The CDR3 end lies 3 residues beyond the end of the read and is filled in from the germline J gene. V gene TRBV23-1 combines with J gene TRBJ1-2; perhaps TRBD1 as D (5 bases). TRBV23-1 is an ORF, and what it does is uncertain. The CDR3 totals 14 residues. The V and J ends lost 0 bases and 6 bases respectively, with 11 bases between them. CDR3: CASSQSGGTNGYTF. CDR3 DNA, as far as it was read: TGCGCCAGCAGTCAATCGGGGGGGACTAATGGC.